These 10 T cell receptor beta chains share one sample of origin, sequenced in a study of PD-L1 blockade in urothelial cancer (TCRdb year 2017). This specimen's time point label, interpreted: peripheral blood 6 weeks after treatment start. The method behind the library was the immunoSEQ multiplex PCR assay. Sourced from immuneACCESS, this table was stored by TCRdb with only in-frame sequences that have V and J called. A share of the clones is absent; for the studies checked, an unresolved V gene accounts for under half, and the remainder has no known explanation. Present in this sample are about 120,000 clones, around 89% of which were seen just once. The leading ten clones occupy roughly 1.8% of the sample. The sample here was PBMCs, taken around atezolizumab (anti-PD-L1) treatment. The receptors originated from a man aged 55-75 years with urothelial cancer.

The chain combines TRBV5-1 with TRBJ2-6; no clear D gene. The CDR3 contains 17 residues. Trimming removed 6 bases from V and 0 bases from J, with 16 bases in between. Germline loops: CDR1 SGHRS, CDR2 YFSETQ. CDR3 DNA: TGCGCCAGCACCCTCACAAGACTGAGCTCTGGGGCCAACGTCCTGACTTTC. Encoded protein: CASTLTRLSSGANVLTF.

This chain uses TRBV6-5 with TRBJ2-5; D not certain. The CDR3 totals 12 residues. The ends were cut back, 6 bases at V and 5 bases at J, with 10 bases in the middle. Germline V gene data show CDR1 as MNHEY and CDR2 as SVGAGI. In nucleotides, the CDR3 is TGTGCCAGCAGGGCGGAGAGCGAGACCCAGTACTTC. It encodes CASRAESETQYF.

The rearrangement uses TRBV7-2 and TRBJ2-2, with TRBD2 matching 10 bases. This CDR3 region has 16 residues. J lost 2 bases, V lost 1 base, and 1 base had no gene match. Germline lookup yields CDR1 SGHTA and CDR2 FQGNSA. The CDR3 DNA is TGTGCCAGCAGCTTAGTACTAGCGGGAAACACCGGGGAGCTGTTTTTT. Translating gives CASSLVLAGNTGELFF.

This clone was recorded a few times. The V call is TRBV15, the J call TRBJ1-5; D ambiguous. CDR3 size: 14 residues. Between the trimmed V and J ends, which lost 3 bases and 2 bases, there was a span of 8 bases. CDR1 LNHNV and CDR2 YYDKDF come from the germline V gene (reference sequence). CDR3 sequence reads: CATSSNVGNQPQHF. The CDR3 bases are TGTGCCACCAGCAGCAATGTAGGCAATCAGCCCCAGCATTTT.

This chain uses TRBV19 with TRBJ2-5; D call uncertain. V was pared by 2 bases and J by 4 bases, with 11 bases between. This CDR3 comprises 14 residues. The germline CDR1 and CDR2 sequences are LNHDA and SQIVND (reference sequence). The CDR3 protein is CASSITGHRETQYF. CDR3 coding DNA: TGTGCCAGTAGTATAACTGGGCACCGAGAGACCCAGTACTTC.

This chain uses TRBV9 with TRBJ2-3; D is ambiguous. The CDR3 has 14 residues. Germline V gives CDR1 SGDLS, CDR2 YYNGEE. V dropped 1 base and J dropped 2 bases, with 8 bases sitting between them. The CDR3 DNA reads TGTGCCAGCAGCGTATCCCCCTACACAGATACGCAGTATTTT. Translated: CASSVSPYTDTQYF.

The genes are TRBV7-3 and TRBJ2-1; maybe TRBD2 (5 bases). The V end was cut by 5 bases, the J end by 4 bases, with 15 bases between. Germline V CDR1 and CDR2: SGHTA, FQGTGA. This CDR3 is 15 amino acids long. Here the CDR3 reads CASSRWVTGYNEQFF. Here the CDR3 DNA reads TGTGCCAGCAGCCGTTGGGTGACGGGATACAATGAGCAGTTCTTC.

The rearrangement links TRBV29-1 to TRBJ2-7, with TRBD1 matching over 7 bases. Per germline, CDR1 SQVTM and CDR2 ANQGSEA. The CDR3 covers 14 residues. J was trimmed by 3 bases and V by 3 bases; bases with no gene match: 8. CDR3 residues: CSVEEEGGIYEQYF. CDR3 coding DNA: TGCAGCGTTGAGGAGGAAGGGGGCATCTACGAGCAGTACTTC.

This chain connects TRBV5-1 to TRBJ1-2, with TRBD1 identical over 7 bases. Germline loops: CDR1 SGHRS, CDR2 YFSETQ. With 4 bases clipped from V and 8 bases from J, the junction kept 20 bases outside the gene matches. The CDR3 spans 17 residues. The CDR3 nucleotides are TGCGCCAGCAGCCCTGGCGGGACAGTCGAGTTAGGTGGCGGCTACACCTTC. It yields the protein CASSPGGTVELGGGYTF.

This clone turned up a few times. This rearrangement joins TRBV2 to TRBJ2-5, with 13 nucleotides matching TRBD2. Germline lookup yields CDR1 SNHLY and CDR2 FYNNEI. V dropped 9 bases and J dropped 1; count of bases not matched to a gene: 8. The CDR3 extends over 16 amino acids. The CDR3 loop is CASLRGTSGAQETQYF. CDR3 bases: TGTGCCAGTTTGAGAGGGACTAGCGGGGCCCAAGAGACCCAGTACTTC.